This entry lists 21 T cell receptor beta chains sequenced from one sample in a study of technical replicates of blood from a handful of donors. Repertoires were generated with immunoSEQ multiplex PCR, while TCRdb's copy carries only in-frame clones and drops some. The table includes under 70,000 clones, approximately 86% detected once. Specimen: PBMCs. Source of these receptors: a human donor in good health. Some clones in this sample may be carry-over from other donors' samples.

V gene TRBV19 combines with J gene TRBJ2-7; D gene uncertain. The CDR3 covers 14 residues. Trimming took 3 bases from V and 5 from J, leaving 14 bases between them. Germline loops: CDR1 LNHDA, CDR2 SQIVND (reference sequence). CDR3 DNA sequence: TGTGCCAGTAGTATCGGCCGCACCGCGGACGAGCAGTACTTC. Protein: CASSIGRTADEQYF.

The chain links TRBV6-1 to TRBJ2-7; no clear D. The V end was cut by 3 bases, the J end by 6 bases, with 12 bases between. This CDR3 is 13 amino acids long. Germline CDR1 MNHNS, CDR2 SASEGT. The DNA for the CDR3 is TGTGCCAGCAGTGATCTATTGTTAGCCGAGCAGTACTTC. Translating gives CASSDLLLAEQYF.

V and J are TRBV4-1 and TRBJ2-4; 10 bases align to TRBD1. CDR1 is MGHRA, CDR2 YSYEKL, per germline. The CDR3 is 16 residues long. V shed 4 bases and J 2 bases; nucleotides not matched to a gene: 5. The CDR3 sequence is CASSPWTGGTKNIQYF. The CDR3 coding sequence is TGCGCCAGCAGCCCCTGGACAGGGGGAACCAAAAACATTCAGTACTTC.

The J gene is TRBJ2-5, the V gene TRBV18; 9 positions agree with TRBD1. Trimming took 3 bases from V and 0 from J; bases not matched to a gene: 11. This CDR3 has 18 residues. Germline assignment: CDR1 KGHSH and CDR2 LQKENI. The CDR3 DNA is TGTGCCAGCTCACCCGCCCCTTTACAGGGGGCTTACCAAGAGACCCAGTACTTC. Translated, it gives CASSPAPLQGAYQETQYF.

J is TRBJ1-4 and V is TRBV7-9; 7 nucleotides align to TRBD1. CDR3 length: 14 residues. The junction had 3 bases not matched to a gene; V was cut back by 4 bases and J by 4 bases. Germline assignment: CDR1 SEHNR and CDR2 FQNEAQ (reference sequence). As DNA, the CDR3 is TGTGCCAGCAGCTCCGGGGACAGTAATGAAAAACTGTTTTTT. It yields the protein CASSSGDSNEKLFF.

The rearrangement joins TRBV7-9 to TRBJ1-1; tentative D call: TRBD1 (6 bases). The CDR3 spans 14 residues. The V gene lost 4 bases and the J gene lost 5 bases, with 14 bases spanning the gap. Germline values: CDR1 SEHNR, CDR2 FQNEAQ (reference sequence). Here the CDR3 DNA reads TGTGCCAGCAGCTGGGAAGGGGGGGGAACTGAAGCTTTCTTT. Residues: CASSWEGGGTEAFF.

This chain links TRBV6-5 with TRBJ1-2; the D gene is possibly TRBD1 (5 bases). Per the germline V gene, CDR1 is MNHEY and CDR2 is SVGAGI. The CDR3 sequence is 13 residues long. Trimming removed 5 bases from V and 4 bases from J, with 11 bases in between. The CDR3 loop reads CASSHRQTYGYTF. The CDR3, as DNA: TGTGCCAGCAGTCACCGACAGACCTATGGCTACACCTTC.

The J gene is TRBJ2-6, the V gene TRBV30, with 7 bases identical to TRBD1. Germline V gene data show CDR1 as GTSNPN and CDR2 as SVGIG (reference sequence). CDR3 size: 14 residues. V trimming: 5 bases; J trimming: 0 bases; junction bases outside the gene matches: 1. The CDR3, as DNA: TGTGCCTGGGACAGGGCCTCTGGGGCCAACGTCCTGACTTTC. Translation: CAWDRASGANVLTF.

The chain joins TRBV6-5 to TRBJ1-2, with D tentatively TRBD1 (5 bases). Trimming stripped 0 bases from V and 3 bases from J, with 14 bases between. CDR3 size: 16 residues. Germline V gene sequence: CDR1 MNHEY, CDR2 SVGAGI. The CDR3 DNA is TGTGCCAGCAGTTACTCCTGGCAGGGTGGGTACTATGGCTACACCTTC. Translated, it gives CASSYSWQGGYYGYTF.

The chain carries TRBV9 and TRBJ1-1; a possible D gene is TRBD1 (5 bases). Germline CDR1 is SGDLS and CDR2 is YYNGEE. CDR3 length: 14 amino acids. Trimming cost V 0 bases and J 3 bases, with 9 bases left between them. DNA for the CDR3: TGTGCCAGCAGCGTAGAGGCAGGGTACACTGAAGCTTTCTTT. It translates to CASSVEAGYTEAFF.

This clone was counted many times. The gene calls are TRBV6-5 and TRBJ1-5; no definite D call. This CDR3 is built from 13 residues. In germline, CDR1 is MNHEY, CDR2 SVGAGI. Trimming pared 3 bases from V and 4 bases from J, leaving 7 bases between. The CDR3 bases are TGTGCCAGCAGTTATTCTGTAAATCAGCCCCAGCATTTT. This codes for CASSYSVNQPQHF.

This chain uses TRBV7-6 with TRBJ2-3, with D tentatively TRBD2 (6 bases). CDR3 length equals 14 residues. Germline V gene sequence: CDR1 SGHVS, CDR2 FNYEAQ. Trimming cost V 7 bases and J 4 bases, with 15 bases left between them. The CDR3 is CASTVEPSADTQYF. The DNA for the CDR3 is TGTGCCAGCACCGTTGAGCCTAGCGCAGATACGCAGTATTTT.

A few counts support this clone. V gene TRBV6-1 combines with J gene TRBJ1-5; TRBD1 is a possible D gene (5 bases). The CDR3 spans 14 residues. The V end lost 0 bases, the J end lost 4 bases, and 7 bases lay between the germline ends. CDR1 and CDR2 from the germline V gene are MNHNS and SASEGT. CDR3 sequence reads: CASSEAHRNQPQHF. Here the CDR3 DNA reads TGTGCCAGCAGTGAAGCGCACAGGAATCAGCCCCAGCATTTT.

The J gene is TRBJ1-2, the V gene TRBV7-9; weak D call: TRBD1 (6 bases). The CDR3 has 18 residues. Germline lookup yields CDR1 SEHNR and CDR2 FQNEAQ (reference sequence). V was clipped by 4 bases and J by 6 bases, with 27 bases between them. CDR3 residues: CASSSRAFPGVTNDGYTF. CDR3 nucleotides: TGTGCCAGCAGCTCGCGCGCGTTTCCAGGGGTCACAAATGATGGCTACACCTTC.

The V and J genes are TRBV6-6 and TRBJ2-7; D is ambiguous. V lost 6 bases to trimming and J lost 0 bases, with 15 bases between them. CDR1 and CDR2 from the germline V gene are MNHNY and SVGAGI (reference sequence). CDR3 length: 15 amino acids. The DNA of the CDR3 is TGTGCCAGCAGAAGGATTGACTCCAGCTCCTACGAGCAGTACTTC. It translates to CASRRIDSSSYEQYF.

The gene calls are TRBV5-4 and TRBJ2-7, with 11 positions matching TRBD2. With V trimmed by 2 bases and J by 2 bases, 6 bases remained unmatched. The CDR3 is 16 amino acids. Looked up from germline, CDR1 is SGHNT and CDR2 is YYREEE (reference sequence). CDR3 nucleotides: TGTGCCAGCAGCTTAATAGCGGGAGGGCCCACCTACGAGCAGTACTTC. Translated: CASSLIAGGPTYEQYF.

This clone was seen just once. The J gene is TRBJ2-7, the V gene TRBV4-2; D uncertain. The CDR3 length is 14 residues. Trimming pared 1 base from V and 1 base from J, leaving 8 bases between. Germline V gives CDR1 LGHNA, CDR2 YNFKEQ. CDR3 sequence (DNA): TGTGCCAGCAGCCAAGCGGCGGATTCCTACGAGCAGTACTTC. Translating gives CASSQAADSYEQYF.

The V call is TRBV4-3, the J call TRBJ1-6; D remains ambiguous. CDR1 LGHNA and CDR2 YSLEER come from the germline V gene. The CDR3 covers 16 residues. Deletions cut 4 bases from V and 5 bases from J, with 15 bases between. The CDR3 is CASSRAAEINNSPLHF. In DNA, the CDR3 is TGCGCCAGCAGCCGAGCAGCGGAGATAAATAATTCACCCCTCCACTTT.

The chain uses TRBV4-3 and TRBJ2-5, with 9 nucleotides matching TRBD2. J gave up 2 bases and V 0 bases, and 7 bases lay outside the gene matches. CDR1 and CDR2 (germline): LGHNA, YSLEER. The CDR3 loop spans 17 amino acids. The CDR3 spells CASSQDLPLAGQETQYF. CDR3 bases: TGCGCCAGCAGCCAAGATCTTCCCCTAGCGGGACAAGAGACCCAGTACTTC.

V is TRBV7-8 and J is TRBJ1-6; the D is unclear. The CDR3 length is 15 residues. V was clipped by 7 bases and J by 5 bases, with 15 bases between them. Per germline, CDR1 SGHVS and CDR2 FQNEAQ. CDR3 nucleotides: TGTGCCAGCACCTATAGCGGCAGCCATAATTCACCCCTCCACTTT. This translates into CASTYSGSHNSPLHF. The full variable domain, in which reference TRBV7-8 and TRBJ1-6 provide the parts outside the CDR3, is GAGVSQSPRYKVAKRGQDVALRCDPISGHVSLFWYQQALGQGPEFLTYFQNEAQLDKSGLPSDRFFAERPEGSVSTLKIQRTQQEDSAVYLCASTYSGSHNSPLHFGNGTRLTVT.

The chain uses TRBV4-1 and TRBJ2-1; 8 bases match TRBD2. The CDR3 runs to 14 residues. In germline, CDR1 is MGHRA, CDR2 YSYEKL. V gave up 2 bases and J gave up 7 bases; unmatched junction bases: 4. For the CDR3, the DNA is TGCGCCAGCAGCCAAATCGCTAGCGGGAATGAGCAGTTCTTC. Translated, it gives CASSQIASGNEQFF.